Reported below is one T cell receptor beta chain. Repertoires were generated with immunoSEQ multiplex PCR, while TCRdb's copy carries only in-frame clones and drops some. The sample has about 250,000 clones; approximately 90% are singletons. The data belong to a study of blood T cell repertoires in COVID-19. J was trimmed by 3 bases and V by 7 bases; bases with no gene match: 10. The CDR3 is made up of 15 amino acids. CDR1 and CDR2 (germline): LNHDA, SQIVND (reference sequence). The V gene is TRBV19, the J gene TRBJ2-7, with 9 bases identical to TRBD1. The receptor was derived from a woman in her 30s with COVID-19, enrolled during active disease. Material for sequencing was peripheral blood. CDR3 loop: CASTRGTGYGYEQYF. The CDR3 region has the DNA TGTGCCAGTACCCGGGGGACAGGGTACGGCTACGAGCAGTACTTC.